The source of this TCR beta chain is a study of T cell repertoires in cytomegalovirus infection. Study details: Public signatures in TCR beta pointed to CMV infection and matching HLA type.

MiXCR, run by TCRdb on the reads, gives a single entry per CDR3 protein. The data show fewer than 1,000,000 distinct CDR3 sequences, around 30% seen once. Study outcomes and limitations: There were HLA-C-restricted CMV-specific TCR beta clonotypes dominating the ex vivo response.

This clonotype was seen a handful of times. Its antigen is not identified. Germline loops: CDR1 SGHDT, CDR2 YYEEEE. The CDR3 runs to 15 residues. The germline V and J ends were trimmed by 3 bases and 5 bases, with 17 bases remaining between them. This sequence originates from a human donor in good health (CMV status not recorded). Some clones in this sample may be carry-over from other donors' samples. The sample was cultured CD8+ T cells from PBMCs, taken from culture after CMV antigen stimulation. The chain couples TRBV5-6 to TRBJ1-1; D unresolved. The CDR3 nucleotides are TGTGCCAGCAGCTGGGTGAGAGGGAAACGGACTGAAGCTTTCTTT. Protein: CASSWVRGKRTEAFF.